This paragraph reports one T cell receptor beta chain. Its antigen is not known. The data are from a study of cytomegalovirus exposure and HLA in healthy donors. Study-wide results and caveats: A later analysis showed that HLA-associated TCR beta chains had undergone more clonal expansion than equally common others. Reportedly, diagnosis of cytomegalovirus status by the classifier showed high specificity and sensitivity.

In the PCR, 60 Vbeta and 13 Jbeta primers were used. Assay used: immunoSEQ multiplex PCR; TCRdb lists only in-frame clones, some missing. Here the sample spans 130,000 to 150,000 clones, about three quarters being singletons. V lost 0 bases, J lost 5 bases, and 10 bases lay in between. CDR3 length: 14 amino acids. CDR1 is LNHNV and CDR2 is YYDKDF in the germline V gene (reference sequence). This chain connects TRBV15 to TRBJ1-1; possible D gene TRBD1, 5 bases. This receptor was obtained from a woman in her forties in good health and CMV-seronegative. The specimen was PBMCs. CDR3 amino acids: CATSREGVGTEAFF. For the CDR3, the DNA is TGTGCCACCAGCAGAGAAGGGGTGGGGACTGAAGCTTTCTTT. Filled out from reference TRBV15 and TRBJ1-1, the complete variable domain reads DAMVIQNPRYQVTQFGKPVTLSCSQTLNHNVMYWYQQKSSQAPKLLFHYYDKDFNNEADTPDNFQSRRPNTSFCFLDIRSPGLGDTAMYLCATSREGVGTEAFFGQGTRLTVV.